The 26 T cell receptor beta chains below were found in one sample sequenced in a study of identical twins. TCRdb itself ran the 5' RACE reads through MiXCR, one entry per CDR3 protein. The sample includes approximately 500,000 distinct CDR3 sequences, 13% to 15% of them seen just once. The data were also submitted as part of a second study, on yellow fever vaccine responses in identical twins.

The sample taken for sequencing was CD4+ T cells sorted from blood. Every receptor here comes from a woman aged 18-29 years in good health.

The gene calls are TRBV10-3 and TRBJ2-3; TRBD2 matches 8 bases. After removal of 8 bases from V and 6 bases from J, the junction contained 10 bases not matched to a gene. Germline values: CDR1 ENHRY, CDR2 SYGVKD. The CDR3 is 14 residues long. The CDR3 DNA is TGTGCCATCGGGACTCGCGGGAGGCTGGATACGCAGTATTTT. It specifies CAIGTRGRLDTQYF.

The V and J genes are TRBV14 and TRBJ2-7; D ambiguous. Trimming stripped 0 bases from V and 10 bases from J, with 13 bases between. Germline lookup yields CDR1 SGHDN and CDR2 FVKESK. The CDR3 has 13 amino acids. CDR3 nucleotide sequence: TGTGCCAGCAGCCAAGAGGTTAGGGTGCAACAGTACGTC. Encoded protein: CASSQEVRVQQYV.

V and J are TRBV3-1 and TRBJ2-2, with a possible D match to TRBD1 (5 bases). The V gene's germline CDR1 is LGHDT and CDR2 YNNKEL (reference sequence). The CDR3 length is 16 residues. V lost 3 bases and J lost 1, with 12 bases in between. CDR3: CASSHVKTGNTGELFF. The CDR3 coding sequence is TGTGCCAGCAGCCATGTAAAAACAGGGAACACCGGGGAGCTGTTTTTT.

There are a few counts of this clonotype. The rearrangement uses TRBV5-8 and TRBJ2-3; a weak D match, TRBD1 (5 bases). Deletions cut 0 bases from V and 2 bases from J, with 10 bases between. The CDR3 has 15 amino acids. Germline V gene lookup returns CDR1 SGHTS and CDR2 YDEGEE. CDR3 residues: CASSLEGSNTDTQYF. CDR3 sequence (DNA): TGTGCCAGCAGCTTGGAGGGGTCCAACACAGATACGCAGTATTTT.

CDR3 protein: CATSRAGPRPTDTQYF. Written as DNA, the CDR3 is TGTGCCACCAGCAGAGCAGGCCCGCGACCCACAGATACGCAGTATTTT. The chain couples TRBV15 to TRBJ2-3, with D unclear. There are 16 residues in the CDR3. V was pared by 1 base and J by 2 bases, with 13 bases between. Germline loops: CDR1 LNHNV, CDR2 YYDKDF (reference sequence).

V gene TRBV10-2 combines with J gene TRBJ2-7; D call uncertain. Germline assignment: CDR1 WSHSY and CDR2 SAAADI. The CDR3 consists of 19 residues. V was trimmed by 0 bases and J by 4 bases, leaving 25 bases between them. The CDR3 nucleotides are TGCGCCAGCAGTGAGTCGTCCCATTCCGTTGATAGCCTAGGGTACGAGCAGTACTTC. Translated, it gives CASSESSHSVDSLGYEQYF.

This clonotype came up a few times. Here the CDR3 reads CASSAGAWGETQYF. The CDR3 nucleotides read TGTGCCAGCAGTGCGGGGGCGTGGGGGGAGACCCAGTACTTC. The genes are TRBV11-2 and TRBJ2-5; D may be TRBD2 (7 bases). The CDR3 sequence is 14 residues long. With 6 bases removed from V and 5 bases from J, the gap between germline ends came to 16 bases. Germline assignment: CDR1 SGHAT and CDR2 FQNNGV.

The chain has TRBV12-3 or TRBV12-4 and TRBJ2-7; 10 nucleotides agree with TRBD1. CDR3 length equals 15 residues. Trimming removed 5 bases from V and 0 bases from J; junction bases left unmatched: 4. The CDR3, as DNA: TGTGCCAGCAGTCCTGGACAGGGGGTCTCCTACGAGCAGTACGTC. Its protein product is CASSPGQGVSYEQYV.

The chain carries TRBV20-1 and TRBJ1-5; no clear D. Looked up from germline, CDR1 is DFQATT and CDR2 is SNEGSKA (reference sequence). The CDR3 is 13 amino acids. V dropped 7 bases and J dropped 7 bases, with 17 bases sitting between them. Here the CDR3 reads CSVWGGIGQPQHF. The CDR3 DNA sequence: TGCAGTGTGTGGGGAGGGATCGGCCAGCCCCAGCATTTT.

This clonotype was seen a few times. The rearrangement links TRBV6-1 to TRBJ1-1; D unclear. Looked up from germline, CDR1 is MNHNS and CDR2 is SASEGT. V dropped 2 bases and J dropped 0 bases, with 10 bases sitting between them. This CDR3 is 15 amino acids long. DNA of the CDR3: TGTGCCAGCAGTGAACTCGGTGGTATGAACACTGAAGCTTTCTTT. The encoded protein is CASSELGGMNTEAFF.

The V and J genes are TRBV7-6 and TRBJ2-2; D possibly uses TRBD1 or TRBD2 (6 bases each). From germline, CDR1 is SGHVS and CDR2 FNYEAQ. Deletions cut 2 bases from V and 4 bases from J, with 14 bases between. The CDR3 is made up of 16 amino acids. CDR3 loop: CASSLNGGQVTGELFF. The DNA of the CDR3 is TGTGCCAGCAGCTTAAATGGGGGGCAAGTCACCGGGGAGCTGTTTTTT. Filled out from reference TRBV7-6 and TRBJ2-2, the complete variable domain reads GAGVSQSPRYKVTKRGQDVALRCDPISGHVSLYWYRQALGQGPEFLTYFNYEAQQDKSGLPNDRFSAERPEGSISTLTIQRTEQRDSAMYRCASSLNGGQVTGELFFGEGSRLTVL.

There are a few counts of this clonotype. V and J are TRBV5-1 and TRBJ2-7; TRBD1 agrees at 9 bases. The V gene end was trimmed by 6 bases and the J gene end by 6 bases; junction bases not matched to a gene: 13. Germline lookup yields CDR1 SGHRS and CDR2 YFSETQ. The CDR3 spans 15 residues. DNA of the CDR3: TGCGCCAGCACCTTTGTCGGGACAGGGACCGGCGAGCAGTACTTC. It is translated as CASTFVGTGTGEQYF.

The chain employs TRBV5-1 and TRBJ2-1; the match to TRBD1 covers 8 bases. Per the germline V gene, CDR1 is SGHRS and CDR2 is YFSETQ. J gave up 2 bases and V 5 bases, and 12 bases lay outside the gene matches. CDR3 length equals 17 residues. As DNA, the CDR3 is TGCGCCAGCAGGCAGGGGGCTAGCCCTAAGCCCTACAATGAGCAGTTCTTC. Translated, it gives CASRQGASPKPYNEQFF.

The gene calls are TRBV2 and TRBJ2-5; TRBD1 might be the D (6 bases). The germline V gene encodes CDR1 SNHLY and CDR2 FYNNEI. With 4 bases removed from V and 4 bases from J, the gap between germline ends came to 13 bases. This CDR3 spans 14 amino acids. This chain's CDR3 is CASSGNRVGETQYF. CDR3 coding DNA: TGTGCCAGCAGTGGGAACAGGGTTGGAGAGACCCAGTACTTC.

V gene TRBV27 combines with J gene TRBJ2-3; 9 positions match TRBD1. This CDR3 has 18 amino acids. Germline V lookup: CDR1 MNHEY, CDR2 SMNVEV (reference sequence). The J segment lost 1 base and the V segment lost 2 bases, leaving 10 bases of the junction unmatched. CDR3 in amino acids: CASSLEGPTGGRTDTQYF. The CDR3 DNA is TGTGCCAGCAGTTTAGAGGGGCCAACAGGGGGCCGCACAGATACGCAGTATTTT.

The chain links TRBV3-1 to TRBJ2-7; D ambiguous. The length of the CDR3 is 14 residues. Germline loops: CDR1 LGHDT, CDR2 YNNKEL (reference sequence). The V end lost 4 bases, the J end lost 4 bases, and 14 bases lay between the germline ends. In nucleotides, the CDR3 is TGTGCCAGCAGCCCTTTGGCGTTTGGGTACGAGCAGTACTTC. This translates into CASSPLAFGYEQYF.

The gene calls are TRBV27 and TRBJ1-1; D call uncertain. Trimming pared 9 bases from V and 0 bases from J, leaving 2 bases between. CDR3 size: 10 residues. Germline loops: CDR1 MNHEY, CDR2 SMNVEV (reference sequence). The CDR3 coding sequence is TGTGCCAGAATGAACACTGAAGCTTTCTTT. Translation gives CARMNTEAFF.

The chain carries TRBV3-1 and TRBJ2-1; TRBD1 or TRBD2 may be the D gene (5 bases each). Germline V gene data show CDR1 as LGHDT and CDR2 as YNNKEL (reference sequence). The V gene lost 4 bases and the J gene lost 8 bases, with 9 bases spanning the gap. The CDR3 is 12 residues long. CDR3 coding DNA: TGTGCCAGCAGCCCCTTGGGGGATGAGCAGTTCTTC. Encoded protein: CASSPLGDEQFF.

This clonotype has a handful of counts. Here the CDR3 DNA reads TGTGCCAGCAGTGAAGGGGCGACAGGTAGTAGGAACATTCAGTACTTC. Translation gives CASSEGATGSRNIQYF. The rearrangement uses TRBV2 and TRBJ2-4; D may be TRBD1 (6 bases). Germline lookup yields CDR1 SNHLY and CDR2 FYNNEI. The CDR3 consists of 16 residues. Trimming left V 1 base short and J 7 bases short, with 17 bases between.

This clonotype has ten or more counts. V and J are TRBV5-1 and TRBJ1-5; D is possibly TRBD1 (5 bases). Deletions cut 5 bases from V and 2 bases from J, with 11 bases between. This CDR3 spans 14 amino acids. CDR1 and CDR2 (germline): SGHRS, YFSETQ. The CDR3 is CASSVGGGNQPQHF. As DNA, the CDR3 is TGCGCCAGCAGTGTGGGGGGTGGCAATCAGCCCCAGCATTTT.

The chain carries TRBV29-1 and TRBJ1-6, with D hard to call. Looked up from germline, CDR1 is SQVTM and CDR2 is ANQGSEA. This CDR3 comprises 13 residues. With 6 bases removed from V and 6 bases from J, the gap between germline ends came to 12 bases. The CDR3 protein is CSVGPDFNSPLHF. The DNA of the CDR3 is TGCAGCGTAGGACCTGACTTTAATTCACCCCTCCACTTT.

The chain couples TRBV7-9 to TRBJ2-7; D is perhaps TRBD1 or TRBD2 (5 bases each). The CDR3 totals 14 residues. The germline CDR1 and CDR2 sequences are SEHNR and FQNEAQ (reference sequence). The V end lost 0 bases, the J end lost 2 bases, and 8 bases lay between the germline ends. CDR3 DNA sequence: TGTGCCAGCAGCTTAGCTGGGGGAACCTACGAGCAGTACGTC. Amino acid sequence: CASSLAGGTYEQYV.

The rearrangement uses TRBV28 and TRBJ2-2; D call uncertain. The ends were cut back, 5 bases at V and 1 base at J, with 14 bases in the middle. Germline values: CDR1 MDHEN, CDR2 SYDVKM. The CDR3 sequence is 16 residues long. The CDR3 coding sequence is TGTGCCAGCAGTCAATCCAAGAAGTTGAACACCGGGGAGCTGTTTTTT. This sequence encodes CASSQSKKLNTGELFF.

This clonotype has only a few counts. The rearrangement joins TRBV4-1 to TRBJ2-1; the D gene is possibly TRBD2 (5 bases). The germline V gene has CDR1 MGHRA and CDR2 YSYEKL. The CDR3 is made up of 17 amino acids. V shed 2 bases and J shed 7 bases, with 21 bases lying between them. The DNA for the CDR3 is TGCGCCAGCAGCCAATTGGGTAGAACGGGAAAGCGAAATGAGCAGTTCTTC. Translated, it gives CASSQLGRTGKRNEQFF.

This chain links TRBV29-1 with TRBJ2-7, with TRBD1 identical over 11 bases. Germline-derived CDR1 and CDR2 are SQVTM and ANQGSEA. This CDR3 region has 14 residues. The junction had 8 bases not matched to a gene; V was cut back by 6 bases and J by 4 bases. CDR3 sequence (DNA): TGCAGCGTGTCGGCCGGGACAGGGGGATACGAGCAGTACTTC. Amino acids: CSVSAGTGGYEQYF.

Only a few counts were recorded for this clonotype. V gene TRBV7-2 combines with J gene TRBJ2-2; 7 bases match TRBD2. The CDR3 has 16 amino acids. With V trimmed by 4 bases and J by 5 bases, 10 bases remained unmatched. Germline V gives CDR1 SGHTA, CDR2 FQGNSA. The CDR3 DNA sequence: TGTGCCAGCAGCTCCGGGTCGGGAGGACTGACCGGGGAGCTGTTTTTT. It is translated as CASSSGSGGLTGELFF.